These 18 T cell receptor beta chains originate from one sample sequenced in a study of T cell responses to AZD1222 COVID-19 vaccine. TCRdb's table, derived via immunoSEQ multiplex PCR, lists solely in-frame clones and lacks some. The sample carries more than 150,000 clones, 90% recorded once. Here the sequenced sample was peripheral blood, taken on day 0 of AZD1222 vaccination. The origin of the receptors is an adult in good health.

V gene TRBV3-1 (or the pseudogene TRBV3-2) combines with J gene TRBJ2-3; 11 positions match TRBD2. Germline V gene lookup returns CDR1 LGHDT and CDR2 YNNKEL (reference sequence). The CDR3 is 16 amino acids. V lost 4 bases and J lost 2; bases outside the gene matches: 5. The CDR3 spells CASSPLAGGPTDTQYF. In nucleotides, the CDR3 is TGTGCCAGCAGCCCCTTAGCGGGAGGGCCCACAGATACGCAGTATTTT.

The chain joins TRBV27 to TRBJ1-5; 7 nucleotides line up with TRBD1. The junction had 4 bases not matched to a gene; V was cut back by 9 bases and J by 5 bases. The CDR3 sequence is 12 residues long. In germline, CDR1 is MNHEY, CDR2 SMNVEV (reference sequence). CDR3: CASSTGHQPQHF. The CDR3 nucleotides are TGTGCCAGTTCGACAGGGCATCAGCCCCAGCATTTT.

The chain couples TRBV6-5 to TRBJ2-1; the match to TRBD2 covers 7 bases. The CDR3 has 14 residues. J gave up 3 bases and V 4 bases, and 3 bases lay outside the gene matches. Germline V gene lookup returns CDR1 MNHEY and CDR2 SVGAGI. CDR3 in DNA: TGTGCCAGCAGTTCGGGACTATTCTACAATGAGCAGTTCTTC. Residues: CASSSGLFYNEQFF.

In its sample, this clone was seen once. The chain links TRBV28 to TRBJ1-1; D ambiguous. Germline values: CDR1 MDHEN, CDR2 SYDVKM. Trimming pared 4 bases from V and 1 base from J, leaving 13 bases between. This CDR3 is built from 15 residues. The CDR3 DNA follows: TGTGCCAGCAGTTACGGTTCTGTGCGGAACACTGAAGCTTTCTTT. Translation gives CASSYGSVRNTEAFF.

The chain combines TRBV2 with TRBJ2-1; perhaps TRBD2 as D (5 bases). Trimming removed 3 bases from V and 4 bases from J, with 7 bases in between. The CDR3 runs to 13 residues. Germline CDR1 reads SNHLY; CDR2 reads FYNNEI. CDR3 sequence: CASSEEAYNEQFF. In DNA, the CDR3 is TGTGCCAGCAGTGAGGAGGCTTACAATGAGCAGTTCTTC.

The chain links TRBV10-3 to TRBJ1-2; 9 bases fit TRBD1. With 4 bases clipped from V and 4 bases from J, the junction kept 4 bases outside the gene matches. CDR1 and CDR2 from the germline V gene are ENHRY and SYGVKD. The CDR3 is 14 residues long. CDR3 protein: CAISGQGVGYGYTF. The CDR3 DNA follows: TGTGCCATCAGTGGACAGGGGGTAGGCTATGGCTACACCTTC.

V usage is TRBV15 and J usage is TRBJ2-2; perhaps TRBD1 as D (6 bases). The length of the CDR3 is 18 residues. Germline loops: CDR1 LNHNV, CDR2 YYDKDF (reference sequence). V was cut by 1 base and J by 1 base, with 16 bases left in between. CDR3 DNA sequence: TGTGCCACCAGCAGAGGGGTACAGGGATGGAGGAACACCGGGGAGCTGTTTTTT. Translation gives CATSRGVQGWRNTGELFF.

The chain has TRBV28 and TRBJ2-4, with D possibly called TRBD1 or TRBD2 (5 bases each). The length of the CDR3 is 16 residues. Per the germline V gene, CDR1 is MDHEN and CDR2 is SYDVKM. Trimming cost V 7 bases and J 2 bases, with 18 bases left between them. Written as DNA, the CDR3 is TGTGCCAGCACCCCCATCGGGGCAGGAACCAAAAACATTCAGTACTTC. This encodes CASTPIGAGTKNIQYF.

The chain employs TRBV6-4 and TRBJ2-2; the D gene is possibly TRBD1 (7 bases). The germline V gene encodes CDR1 MRHNA and CDR2 SNTAGT. Trimming removed 0 bases from V and 6 bases from J, with 14 bases in between. The length of the CDR3 is 16 residues. The CDR3 DNA reads TGTGCCAGCAGTGACTCGGCCAGGGGGGCCGCCGGGGAGCTGTTTTTT. Its translation: CASSDSARGAAGELFF.

The chain uses TRBV24-1 and TRBJ1-1; no clear D gene. V shed 2 bases and J shed 8 bases, with 11 bases lying between them. Germline assignment: CDR1 KGHDR and CDR2 SFDVKD. This CDR3 comprises 13 residues. For the CDR3, the DNA is TGTGCCACCAGTGATTCGGAGGGATGGGAAGCTTTCTTT. It is translated as CATSDSEGWEAFF.

The chain links TRBV4-3 to TRBJ1-2; 10 bases line up with TRBD1. Germline CDR1 is LGHNA and CDR2 is YSLEER. The CDR3 totals 15 residues. V gave up 0 bases and J gave up 5 bases; unmatched junction bases: 3. The CDR3 spells CASSQDGTGVYGYTF. In DNA, the CDR3 is TGCGCCAGCAGCCAAGACGGGACAGGGGTTTATGGCTACACCTTC.

The chain joins TRBV19 to TRBJ1-1, with D hard to call. The CDR3 sequence is 13 residues long. Trimming left V 4 bases short and J 0 bases short, with 6 bases between. The germline CDR1 and CDR2 sequences are LNHDA and SQIVND (reference sequence). The CDR3 reads CASSTTVNTEAFF. As DNA, the CDR3 is TGTGCCAGTAGTACTACAGTGAACACTGAAGCTTTCTTT.

The J gene is TRBJ2-5, the V gene TRBV9; D is perhaps TRBD1 or TRBD2 (5 bases each). The CDR3 loop spans 15 amino acids. Germline-derived CDR1 and CDR2 are SGDLS and YYNGEE. The germline V and J ends were trimmed by 4 bases and 3 bases, with 16 bases remaining between them. The CDR3, as DNA: TGTGCCAGCAGCCCCTACGGGACCTCGGAAGAGACCCAGTACTTC. This codes for CASSPYGTSEETQYF.

V gene TRBV28 combines with J gene TRBJ2-1; D perhaps matches TRBD1 (6 bases). The V end was cut by 1 base, the J end by 2 bases, with 15 bases between. Germline V gene sequence: CDR1 MDHEN, CDR2 SYDVKM. CDR3 length equals 17 residues. The CDR3 here is CASSLSQGSGAYNEQFF. In nucleotides, the CDR3 is TGTGCCAGCAGTTTATCGCAGGGGAGTGGGGCCTACAATGAGCAGTTCTTC. The variable domain in full, with the rest retrieved from reference TRBV28 and TRBJ2-1, is DVKVTQSSRYLVKRTGEKVFLECVQDMDHENMFWYRQDPGLGLRLIYFSYDVKMKEKGDIPEGYSVSREKKERFSLILESASTNQTSMYLCASSLSQGSGAYNEQFFGPGTRLTVL.

The rearrangement links TRBV6-4 to TRBJ2-3; 9 positions agree with TRBD1. V lost 0 bases to trimming and J lost 6 bases; unmatched junction nucleotides: 4. Germline V gene lookup returns CDR1 MRHNA and CDR2 SNTAGT. The CDR3 is made up of 15 amino acids. The CDR3 sequence: CASSDSVGTGDTQYF. The CDR3 region has the DNA TGTGCCAGCAGTGACTCCGTAGGGACAGGGGATACGCAGTATTTT.

The V call is TRBV12-5, the J call TRBJ1-1, with D maybe TRBD1 (5 bases). The germline V and J ends were trimmed by 6 bases and 3 bases, with 8 bases remaining between them. The length of the CDR3 is 12 residues. Per the germline V gene, CDR1 is LGHNT and CDR2 is FRNRAP. The CDR3 region is CASGGGDTEAFF. For the CDR3, the DNA is TGTGCTAGTGGCGGAGGGGACACTGAAGCTTTCTTT. Supplemented by reference TRBV12-5 and TRBJ1-1, the full variable domain reads DARVTQTPRHKVTEMGQEVTMRCQPILGHNTVFWYRQTMMQGLELLAYFRNRAPLDDSGMPKDRFSAEMPDATLATLKIQPSEPRDSAVYFCASGGGDTEAFFGQGTRLTVV.

The chain has TRBV6-2 or TRBV6-3 and TRBJ1-2; TRBD1 matches 8 bases. Germline trimming cut 6 bases from V and 0 bases from J; bases unmatched to any gene: 9. The CDR3 is 16 residues long. The germline CDR1 and CDR2 sequences are MNHEY and SVGEGT. CDR3: CASSPLRDRTNYGYTF. CDR3 bases: TGTGCCAGCAGCCCTCTCCGGGACAGGACTAACTATGGCTACACCTTC.

The rearrangement uses TRBV4-2 and TRBJ2-2; TRBD1 agrees at 8 bases. This CDR3 region has 18 residues. Germline CDR1 is LGHNA and CDR2 is YNFKEQ. V lost 4 bases, J lost 1 base, and 11 bases stayed unmatched. The CDR3 sequence is CASSPNSGTGVNTGELFF. As DNA, the CDR3 is TGTGCCAGCAGCCCAAATTCCGGGACAGGAGTGAACACCGGGGAGCTGTTTTTT.